This TCR beta chain originates from a study of blood T cell repertoires in COVID-19. Study-level information: The origin of the acute and convalescent COVID-19 samples was the United States, Italy and Spain. PBMCs, B-cell-depleted T cells, or T cells provided the cDNA or gDNA that made up the material.

Study processing details: Counts of nucleated cells, estimated from reference gene primer amplification, were obtained. Repertoires were generated with immunoSEQ multiplex PCR, while TCRdb's copy carries only in-frame clones and drops some. V and J calls and clone size come straight from that table; D and trimming were deduced from the DNA. The sample records 200,000 or so clones, 80% to 90% being singletons. The CDR3 extends over 12 amino acids. V dropped 5 bases and J dropped 6 bases, with 11 bases sitting between them. The TCR was taken from a woman of 80 years or more with acute or convalescent COVID-19. The genes are TRBV12-3 or TRBV12-4 and TRBJ2-7, with TRBD1 as a possible D gene (6 bases). Sequencing input: peripheral blood. CDR3 in DNA: TGTGCCAGCAGTCGATTACAGGGCGAGCAGTACTTC. Translated: CASSRLQGEQYF.